A selection of T cell receptor beta chains follows, all from one sample in a study of cytomegalovirus exposure and HLA in healthy donors. Assay: immunoSEQ multiplex PCR; the TCRdb copy retains only in-frame clones and omits some. This table holds about 190,000 clones, about four fifths found once. The specimen was PBMCs. These receptors were taken from a boy between 10 and 17 years old in good health and CMV-seronegative. CDR3s include the opening cysteine and the closing phenylalanine or tryptophan. Fields, in order: J gene, V gene, D gene, clone size, CDR3 protein, CDR3 DNA. A D gene is named only where the DNA matches it firmly. Clone size is not always given. Where it is, it says once, few, many or a class for expanded clones.

J: TRBJ1-6
V: TRBV10-3
D: TRBD1
size: few
CDR3: CAISGQGANSPLHF
DNA: TGTGCCATCAGCGGACAGGGGGCTAATTCACCCCTCCACTTT

J: TRBJ2-5
V: TRBV6-5
D: TRBD2
size: .
CDR3: CASRPRTSQETQYF
DNA: TGTGCCAGCAGACCTAGGACTAGCCAAGAGACCCAGTACTTC

J: TRBJ2-1
V: TRBV29-1
D: TRBD1
size: .
CDR3: CSAQHRGSPYNEQFF
DNA: TGCAGCGCCCAACACAGGGGAAGCCCGTACAATGAGCAGTTCTTC

J: TRBJ1-2
V: TRBV7-9
D: .
size: .
CDR3: CASRTTGIDGYTF
DNA: TGTGCCAGCAGAACTACAGGGATCGATGGCTACACCTTC

J: TRBJ2-5
V: TRBV27
D: .
size: .
CDR3: CASSFLGQSQETQYF
DNA: TGTGCCAGCAGTTTTCTAGGACAGTCTCAAGAGACCCAGTACTTC

J: TRBJ1-5
V: TRBV5-6
D: .
size: few
CDR3: CASNRGDAGLGQPQHF
DNA: TGTGCCAGCAACCGTGGGGACGCGGGACTGGGCCAGCCCCAGCATTTT

J: TRBJ1-1
V: TRBV6-5
D: TRBD1
size: .
CDR3: CASIRTGGTEAFF
DNA: TGTGCCAGCATTCGGACAGGGGGCACTGAAGCTTTCTTT

J: TRBJ1-1
V: TRBV5-1
D: TRBD1
size: .
CDR3: CASSLEGRTGGTEAFF
DNA: TGCGCCAGCAGCTTGGAGGGACGGACAGGGGGCACTGAAGCTTTCTTT

J: TRBJ1-2
V: TRBV30
D: TRBD1
size: .
CDR3: CAWSVLTGVAGYTF
DNA: TGTGCCTGGAGTGTCCTGACAGGGGTTGCTGGCTACACCTTC

J: TRBJ2-7
V: TRBV4-1
D: .
size: .
CDR3: CASSQEVVRGFYEQYF
DNA: TGCGCCAGCAGCCAAGAGGTCGTGAGAGGGTTCTACGAGCAGTACTTC

J: TRBJ2-7
V: TRBV6-5
D: .
size: .
CDR3: CASSLGEYYEQYF
DNA: TGTGCCAGCAGTTTGGGAGAATACTACGAGCAGTACTTC

J: TRBJ1-5
V: TRBV28
D: TRBD1
size: few
CDR3: CASSPKYGQGNQPQHF
DNA: TGTGCCAGCAGTCCCAAATACGGACAGGGCAATCAGCCCCAGCATTTT

J: TRBJ2-3
V: TRBV19
D: TRBD2
size: .
CDR3: CASSIFYGGSSGDTQYF
DNA: TGTGCCAGTAGTATATTTTACGGCGGGAGCTCCGGAGATACGCAGTATTTT

J: TRBJ2-7
V: TRBV7-8
D: .
size: .
CDR3: CASSLGFVGVPYEQYF
DNA: TGTGCCAGCAGCTTAGGGTTTGTAGGGGTCCCCTACGAGCAGTACTTC

J: TRBJ1-2
V: TRBV28
D: TRBD1
size: few
CDR3: CASRIQGGNYGYTF
DNA: TGTGCCAGCAGGATACAGGGGGGTAACTATGGCTACACCTTC

J: TRBJ1-5
V: TRBV6-6
D: TRBD1
size: .
CDR3: CASSSPLTGKNQPQHF
DNA: TGTGCCAGCAGTAGCCCTTTGACAGGGAAGAATCAGCCCCAGCATTTT

J: TRBJ2-4
V: TRBV5-1
D: .
size: .
CDR3: CASSLGGGNIQYF
DNA: TGCGCCAGCAGCTTGGGGGGAGGAAACATTCAGTACTTC

J: TRBJ1-5
V: TRBV27
D: .
size: .
CDR3: CASSFGGEGQPQHF
DNA: TGTGCCAGCAGTTTCGGTGGAGAGGGACAGCCCCAGCATTTT

J: TRBJ2-3
V: TRBV9
D: .
size: .
CDR3: CASSVEIWSFERTGGDTQYF
DNA: TGTGCCAGCAGCGTAGAGATATGGTCATTCGAGCGAACCGGGGGAGATACGCAGTATTTT

J: TRBJ2-5
V: TRBV30
D: TRBD1
size: .
CDR3: CAWSAGGTGKARETQYF
DNA: TGTGCCTGGAGTGCAGGGGGGACAGGGAAAGCTCGGGAGACCCAGTACTTC

J: TRBJ2-7
V: TRBV6-1
D: TRBD2
size: .
CDR3: CASGLAGEGEQYF
DNA: TGTGCCAGCGGACTAGCGGGAGAGGGAGAGCAGTACTTC

J: TRBJ1-2
V: TRBV5-4
D: TRBD1
size: .
CDR3: CASSPGQGVNYGYTF
DNA: TGTGCCAGCAGCCCCGGACAGGGTGTTAACTATGGCTACACCTTC

J: TRBJ2-7
V: TRBV6-6
D: TRBD2
size: .
CDR3: CASSYWREDSYEQYF
DNA: TGTGCCAGCAGTTACTGGCGGGAGGACTCCTACGAGCAGTACTTC

J: TRBJ2-5
V: TRBV2
D: TRBD2
size: .
CDR3: CATKRGPLRGETQYF
DNA: TGTGCCACCAAGCGGGGGCCCTTGAGGGGGGAGACCCAGTACTTC

J: TRBJ2-7
V: TRBV5-1
D: TRBD2
size: .
CDR3: CASSMTSGRSYEQYF
DNA: TGCGCCAGCAGCATGACTAGCGGGAGATCCTACGAGCAGTACTTC

J: TRBJ2-7
V: TRBV6-1
D: .
size: .
CDR3: CASSDDLRAQYF
DNA: TGTGCCAGCAGTGATGATCTACGAGCGCAGTACTTC

J: TRBJ1-5
V: TRBV6-6
D: TRBD1
size: .
CDR3: CASSYGTESDQPQHF
DNA: TGTGCCAGCAGTTACGGGACAGAAAGCGATCAGCCCCAGCATTTT